These 2 T cell receptor beta chains originate from one sample sequenced in a study of response to subunit inactivated influenza vaccine. TCRdb passed the RT-PCR reads through MiXCR, listing each CDR3 protein once. The sample yields 550,000 to 600,000 distinct CDR3 sequences, 10% to 15% seen once. Sequences were derived from PBMCs from blood, sampled on the day of vaccination. The receptors were gathered from a man in his fifties or sixties who received an inactivated influenza vaccine.

CDR3 loop: CASSRDRGDIQYF. The CDR3 DNA reads as TGTGCCAGCAGTCGGGACAGGGGGGACATTCAGTACTTC. The J gene is TRBJ2-4, the V gene TRBV11-2; 11 positions match TRBD1. CDR1 is SGHAT, CDR2 FQNNGV, per germline. V gave up 6 bases and J gave up 8 bases; unmatched junction bases: 3. The CDR3 has 13 amino acids.

This clonotype was seen repeatedly, ten times or more. The chain employs TRBV6-2 or TRBV6-3 and TRBJ2-1; D gene ambiguous. Germline V gene sequence: CDR1 MNHEY, CDR2 SVGEGT. The CDR3 totals 17 residues. Trimming shortened V by 6 bases and J by 0 bases, and 18 bases separated the two germline ends. CDR3 residues: CASSPDWRSSSYNEQFF. The CDR3 bases are TGTGCCAGCAGCCCTGACTGGAGATCTAGCTCCTACAATGAGCAGTTCTTC.